These T cell receptor beta chains were read from a single sample in a study of blood T cell repertoires in COVID-19. The data were produced by immunoSEQ multiplex PCR, yet TCRdb's version contains in-frame clones alone and is incomplete. The profile shows tens of thousands of clones, roughly 87% of them singletons. The sample comprised peripheral blood. These receptor sequences come from a woman aged 45-65 years with active or convalescent COVID-19. CDR3s include the opening cysteine and the closing phenylalanine or tryptophan. D genes are given only for firm matches. Clone size is shown for a subset of rows, as once, few, many or a class of expanded clone.

v_call	j_call	d_call	clone_size	cdr3_nt	cdr3_aa
TRBV6-1	TRBJ2-7	NA	NA	TGTGCCAGCAGTGAAAGGACAGATTACGAGCAGTACTTC	CASSERTDYEQYF
TRBV9	TRBJ2-3	TRBD2	NA	TGTGCCAGCAGCGTAGGAGGGCTAGCGGGGTCCTCCCCCAATACGCAGTATTTT	CASSVGGLAGSSPNTQYF
TRBV4-3	TRBJ1-2	TRBD1	few	TGCGCCAGCAGCCCCAGAACAGGGGCCGGCTATGGCTACACCTTC	CASSPRTGAGYGYTF
TRBV19	TRBJ2-3	TRBD2	NA	TGTGCCAGCCGTAGCGGGGGCACCGCAGATACGCAGTATTTT	CASRSGGTADTQYF
TRBV7-8	TRBJ2-1	TRBD2	NA	TGTGCCAGCAGCCCGGGACTAGCGGGGGCCGATGAGCAGTTCTTC	CASSPGLAGADEQFF
TRBV18	TRBJ1-2	NA	once	TGTGCCAGCTCACCAGACAGTAACTATGGCTACACCTTC	CASSPDSNYGYTF
TRBV5-1	TRBJ2-5	NA	NA	TGCGCCAGCAGCTCTGACAACCAAGAGACCCAGTACTTC	CASSSDNQETQYF
TRBV10-3	TRBJ1-5	NA	few	TGTGCCAGCTCAGGGGAAGCCAATCAGCCCCAGCATTTT	CASSGEANQPQHF
TRBV18	TRBJ2-7	NA	NA	TGTGCCAGCTCTCCGGACAGTTCCCTAGGGCCCTACGAGCAGTACTTC	CASSPDSSLGPYEQYF
TRBV24-1	TRBJ1-2	TRBD1	NA	TGTGCCACCAGTGATCGGGACAGGGCTGGCTACACCTTC	CATSDRDRAGYTF
TRBV18	TRBJ1-1	NA	once	TGTGCCAGCTCACCAAATTTAAGCAGGGGTGGCACTGAAGCTTTCTTT	CASSPNLSRGGTEAFF
TRBV6-6	TRBJ2-3	TRBD1	NA	TGTGCCAGCAGTGGACAGGGACGGGGAGGTACGCAGTATTTT	CASSGQGRGGTQYF
TRBV11-2	TRBJ1-4	NA	few	TGTGCCAGCAGCTTAGCGATGCGTCCTAATGAAAAACTGTTTTTT	CASSLAMRPNEKLFF
TRBV5-1	TRBJ1-2	TRBD1	once	TGCGCCAGCAGCCCCGGACAGGATTCGGGGGGCTACACCTTC	CASSPGQDSGGYTF
TRBV30	TRBJ1-3	NA	NA	TGTGCCTGGTTCGCCGGGACAAGCTCTGGAAACACCATATATTTT	CAWFAGTSSGNTIYF
TRBV7-2	TRBJ1-3	TRBD1	NA	TGTGCCAGCAGCTCCCGACAGGGGCAAACGGGAAACACCATATATTTT	CASSSRQGQTGNTIYF
TRBV5-1	TRBJ1-1	NA	NA	TGCGCCAGCAGCTTGGAAGGGGCCAACACTGAAGCTTTCTTT	CASSLEGANTEAFF
TRBV9	TRBJ2-3	TRBD2	NA	TGTGCCAGTGGGGGACTAGCGGGGCCTCGGGATACGCAGTATTTT	CASGGLAGPRDTQYF
TRBV6-1	TRBJ1-3	NA	NA	TGTGCCAGCAGTGAGGCTAGAGGGTTCGGAAACACCATATATTTT	CASSEARGFGNTIYF
TRBV5-1	TRBJ2-1	TRBD2	NA	TGCGCCAGCAGCTTGGCGTCGACTAGCGGGGGCCATGAGCAGTTCTTC	CASSLASTSGGHEQFF
TRBV5-6	TRBJ1-2	TRBD1	NA	TGTGCCAGCAGGTCCGACAGGGTGGGAGGCTACACCTTC	CASRSDRVGGYTF
TRBV19	TRBJ2-2	TRBD1	NA	TGTGCCAGTAGTAAGGGACAGGGGACCGGGGAGCTGTTTTTT	CASSKGQGTGELFF
TRBV6-1	TRBJ2-5	TRBD2	few	TGTGCCAGCAGTGAAAGGCTAGCGGGGGGGGAGACCCAGTACTTC	CASSERLAGGETQYF
TRBV3-1/TRBV3-2	TRBJ1-4	TRBD1	NA	TGTGCCAGCAGCCAAGACGTATTGTGTGGACAGGGTAATGAAAAACTGTTTTTT	CASSQDVLCGQGNEKLFF
TRBV15	TRBJ1-3	TRBD1	NA	TGTGCCACCAGCAAGCGGGGGCCGGGACAGGGCACTGGAAACACCATATATTTT	CATSKRGPGQGTGNTIYF
TRBV10-1	TRBJ1-2	TRBD1	NA	TGCGCCAGCAGTGAGTGGGCATCGTGGGACAGGGCGAACTATGGCTACACCTTC	CASSEWASWDRANYGYTF
TRBV29-1	TRBJ1-4	NA	once	TGCAGCCTTAAGGGGCAGGACGAAAAACTGTTTTTT	CSLKGQDEKLFF
TRBV6-2/TRBV6-3	TRBJ1-5	NA	NA	TGTGCCAGCAGTTACCTAAAAAATAGCAATCAGCCCCAGCATTTT	CASSYLKNSNQPQHF
TRBV7-9	TRBJ1-2	NA	NA	TGTGCCAGCAGCTTAGACGGCTATGGCTACACCTTC	CASSLDGYGYTF
TRBV29-1	TRBJ1-2	NA	NA	TGCAGCGTCCCCTCGGGGAACTATGGCTACACCTTC	CSVPSGNYGYTF
TRBV19	TRBJ1-1	TRBD1	once	TGTGCCAGTATAAGGACAGGACAGACTGAAGCTTTCTTT	CASIRTGQTEAFF
TRBV19	TRBJ2-3	TRBD1	once	TGTGCCAGTAGTATTACAGGGGCGGGCACAGATACGCAGTATTTT	CASSITGAGTDTQYF
TRBV6-5	TRBJ2-2	NA	NA	TGTGCCAGCAGTTACTGGGGGGATCGGCCCGGGGAGCTGTTTTTT	CASSYWGDRPGELFF
TRBV9	TRBJ2-7	NA	NA	TGTGCCAGCAGCCCACGACCCCAGGGTGGCTACGAGCAGTACTTC	CASSPRPQGGYEQYF
TRBV28	TRBJ2-7	TRBD2	NA	TGTGCCAGCAGCTCCCCGGCTAGCGGGGGCCGGGAGCAGTACTTC	CASSSPASGGREQYF
TRBV7-3	TRBJ2-1	NA	NA	TGTGCCAGCAGCATCGGCAGGGACAATGAGCAGTTCTTC	CASSIGRDNEQFF
TRBV5-1	TRBJ2-1	TRBD2	NA	TGCGCCAGCAGCTTGGTAGCGGGGGCGCACAATGAGCAGTTCTTC	CASSLVAGAHNEQFF
TRBV30	TRBJ1-6	NA	NA	TGTGCCTGGAGGCTGGGGGGGCTTTATGATTCACCCCTCCACTTT	CAWRLGGLYDSPLHF